The clone carrying this T cell receptor beta chain was found once. The CDR3 spans 14 residues. The germline V and J ends were trimmed by 5 bases and 5 bases, with 13 bases remaining between them. The germline V gene encodes CDR1 SEHNR and CDR2 FQNEAQ (reference sequence). Amplification used 60 Vbeta primers and 13 Jbeta primers. Sequenced by immunoSEQ multiplex PCR; TCRdb stores in-frame clones only, minus some. The sample records fewer than 200,000 clones, under 9.5% being singletons. The data belong to a study of cytomegalovirus exposure and HLA in healthy donors. The sequence came from a woman aged 25 to 45 in good health and CMV-seropositive. J is TRBJ1-3 and V is TRBV7-9; D might be TRBD1 (6 bases). Sequenced: PBMCs. CDR3 sequence (DNA): TGTGCCAGCAGCCCAGGGGAAAGTAGAAACACCATATATTTT. It codes for CASSPGESRNTIYF.